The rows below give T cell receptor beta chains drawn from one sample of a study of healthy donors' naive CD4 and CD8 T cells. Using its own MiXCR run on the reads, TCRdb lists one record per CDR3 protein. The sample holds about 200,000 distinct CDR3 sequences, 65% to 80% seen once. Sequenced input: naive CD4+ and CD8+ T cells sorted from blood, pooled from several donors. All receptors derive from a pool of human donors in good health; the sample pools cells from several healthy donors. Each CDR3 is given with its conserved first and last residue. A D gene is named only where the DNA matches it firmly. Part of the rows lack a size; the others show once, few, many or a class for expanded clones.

CAWSVDVSTTDTQYF	TGTGCCTGGAGTGTAGACGTTAGTACCACAGATACGCAGTATTTT	NA	TRBV30	TRBJ2-3	NA
CASSFNPRTDTQYF	TGCGCCAGCAGCTTCAACCCACGCACAGATACGCAGTATTTT	few	TRBV5-1	TRBJ2-3	NA
CASSSPKGIQYF	TGTGCCAGCAGTTCCCCTAAAGGCATTCAGTACTTC	NA	TRBV6-2/TRBV6-3	TRBJ2-4	NA
CASTELLGNTEAFF	TGTGCCAGTACCGAATTACTGGGGAACACTGAAGCTTTCTTT	few	TRBV19	TRBJ1-1	NA
CASSPPGADTQYF	TGTGCCAGCTCACCACCCGGGGCAGATACGCAGTATTTT	once	TRBV18	TRBJ2-3	NA
CSVEDGNTNGGYEQYF	TGCAGCGTTGAAGATGGTAACACCAACGGTGGATACGAGCAGTACTTC	NA	TRBV29-1	TRBJ2-7	NA
CASSRRRTGLLSGNTIYF	TGTGCCAGCAGCCGCCGTCGTACGGGCCTGCTTTCTGGAAACACCATATATTTT	NA	TRBV12-3/TRBV12-4	TRBJ1-3	NA
CASSIRGANTEAFF	TGTGCCAGTAGTATCCGCGGGGCGAACACTGAAGCTTTCTTT	NA	TRBV19	TRBJ1-1	NA
CSVDQVQETQYF	TGCAGCGTTGATCAGGTCCAAGAGACCCAGTACTTC	NA	TRBV29-1	TRBJ2-5	NA
CASSRLGGKNTEAFF	TGCGCCAGCAGCCGCCTTGGGGGGAAGAACACTGAAGCTTTCTTT	NA	TRBV5-1	TRBJ1-1	NA
CASSLPHPPYEQYF	TGTGCCAGCAGCTTACCGCACCCTCCCTACGAGCAGTACTTC	NA	TRBV11-1	TRBJ2-7	NA
CASSLEANFIQSDTQYF	TGCGCCAGCAGCTTGGAGGCTAACTTTATTCAGTCAGATACGCAGTATTTT	NA	TRBV5-1	TRBJ2-3	NA
CASSLGTSNYNEQFF	TGTGCCAGCAGTTTAGGGACTAGCAACTACAATGAGCAGTTCTTC	NA	TRBV27	TRBJ2-1	TRBD2
CASSRTMVQGEGYTF	TGTGCCAGCAGCCGAACAATGGTACAGGGAGAAGGCTACACCTTC	NA	TRBV4-2	TRBJ1-2	NA
CASSLSWRRSSYNEQFF	TGTGCCAGCAGTTTATCTTGGCGGAGGAGCTCCTACAATGAGCAGTTCTTC	NA	TRBV27	TRBJ2-1	NA
CATRASGGWHEQFF	TGTGCCACCAGGGCTAGCGGAGGATGGCATGAGCAGTTCTTC	NA	TRBV24-1	TRBJ2-1	TRBD2
CASSLRGAYNEQFF	TGTGCCAGCAGTCTCCGGGGAGCCTACAATGAGCAGTTCTTC	NA	TRBV6-5	TRBJ2-1	NA
CASSYSAQPQHF	TGTGCCAGCAGTTACTCGGCTCAGCCCCAGCATTTT	NA	TRBV6-2/TRBV6-3	TRBJ1-5	NA
CSVAGQADEAFF	TGCAGCGTGGCTGGACAGGCCGATGAAGCTTTCTTT	NA	TRBV29-1	TRBJ1-1	TRBD1
CASTGRFGNEQFF	TGTGCCAGTACAGGGAGGTTCGGCAATGAGCAGTTCTTC	NA	TRBV6-1	TRBJ2-1	NA
CASSRQSRTDTQYF	TGTGCCAGCAGCCGACAGTCCCGCACAGATACGCAGTATTTT	NA	TRBV27	TRBJ2-3	NA
CASSYVGLAGGTRLFNEQFF	TGTGCCAGCAGTTACGTGGGACTAGCGGGAGGGACTCGTCTTTTCAATGAGCAGTTCTTC	NA	TRBV6-2/TRBV6-3	TRBJ2-1	TRBD2
CASSLSILAGGGDTQYF	TGTGCCAGCAGTTTATCGATCCTAGCGGGAGGAGGAGATACGCAGTATTTT	NA	TRBV27	TRBJ2-3	TRBD2
CASSPKVSGTSSYEQYF	TGTGCCAGCAGCCCTAAGGTGAGCGGGACTAGCAGCTACGAGCAGTACTTC	NA	TRBV7-8	TRBJ2-7	TRBD2
CSAVARVRGIYTLHF	TGCAGCGCCGTGGCTAGGGTACGAGGGATATATACCCTCCACTTT	NA	TRBV29-1	TRBJ1-6	NA
CASSSAITTGTVIYEQYF	TGTGCCAGCAGTTCCGCAATTACCACCGGGACAGTCATCTACGAGCAGTACTTC	few	TRBV6-5	TRBJ2-7	TRBD1
CASSLSAPTANYGYTF	TGTGCCAGCAGTTTATCCGCCCCTACGGCTAACTATGGCTACACCTTC	NA	TRBV27	TRBJ1-2	NA
CASSPQSSDTQYF	TGTGCCAGCAGCCCCCAATCCTCAGATACGCAGTATTTT	NA	TRBV5-5	TRBJ2-3	NA
CSADSGNTIYF	TGCAGCGCAGACTCTGGAAACACCATATATTTT	few	TRBV29-1	TRBJ1-3	NA
CASSYLAGLYEQYF	TGTGCCAGCAGTTATCTAGCGGGGTTATACGAGCAGTACTTC	NA	TRBV6-2/TRBV6-3	TRBJ2-7	TRBD2
CSVVEGSHEQYF	TGCAGCGTTGTCGAGGGAAGCCACGAGCAGTACTTC	NA	TRBV29-1	TRBJ2-7	NA
CSASQGATYEQYF	TGCAGCGCCTCACAGGGGGCAACCTACGAGCAGTACTTC	NA	TRBV29-1	TRBJ2-7	TRBD1
CASSPHSLGGYTF	TGTGCCAGTAGTCCTCATAGTCTGGGAGGCTACACCTTC	NA	TRBV19	TRBJ1-2	NA
CSVETPLAGLTDTQYF	TGCAGCGTTGAAACTCCCCTAGCGGGGTTGACAGATACGCAGTATTTT	NA	TRBV29-1	TRBJ2-3	TRBD2
CSADRQGNGYTF	TGCAGTGCAGACCGACAGGGGAATGGCTACACCTTC	NA	TRBV20-1	TRBJ1-2	TRBD1
CAISDPLRDPKAFF	TGTGCCATCAGTGACCCTCTACGAGACCCGAAAGCTTTCTTT	NA	TRBV10-3	TRBJ1-1	NA
CASSEWEIAGSNEQFF	TGTGCCAGCAGTGAATGGGAAATAGCGGGAAGCAATGAGCAGTTCTTC	once	TRBV2	TRBJ2-1	TRBD2
CSARDLQGYEQYF	TGCAGTGCTAGAGATTTACAGGGCTACGAGCAGTACTTC	NA	TRBV20-1	TRBJ2-7	NA
CASSSWVDREETQYF	TGTGCCAGCAGTTCCTGGGTGGACAGGGAAGAGACCCAGTACTTC	NA	TRBV7-8	TRBJ2-5	TRBD1
CSVERRQHYGYTF	TGCAGCGTTGAACGGAGACAGCACTATGGCTACACCTTC	NA	TRBV29-1	TRBJ1-2	NA
CSVSTGPHTQYF	TGCAGCGTCTCGACAGGGCCCCATACGCAGTATTTT	NA	TRBV29-1	TRBJ2-3	TRBD1
CASSIVAGTGGKAGELFF	TGTGCCAGTAGTATAGTAGCGGGGACAGGGGGCAAAGCCGGGGAGCTGTTTTTT	NA	TRBV19	TRBJ2-2	TRBD1
CAWTLKGYNEQFF	TGTGCCTGGACCCTGAAGGGCTACAATGAGCAGTTCTTC	NA	TRBV30	TRBJ2-1	NA
CSAEFTEAFF	TGCAGCGCTGAGTTCACTGAAGCTTTCTTT	few	TRBV29-1	TRBJ1-1	NA
CASLGGRWAHTSYEQYF	TGTGCCAGCCTTGGGGGAAGGTGGGCCCACACCTCCTACGAGCAGTACTTC	NA	TRBV6-1	TRBJ2-7	NA
CASSLAGQGIAGYTF	TGTGCCAGCAGTTTAGCGGGACAGGGGATTGCCGGCTACACCTTC	NA	TRBV12-3/TRBV12-4	TRBJ1-2	TRBD1
CASSPSTSAGTDTQYF	TGTGCCAGCTCACCAAGTACCTCCGCAGGAACAGATACGCAGTATTTT	NA	TRBV18	TRBJ2-3	NA
CSVEEGVWGYTF	TGCAGCGTTGAAGAGGGGGTATGGGGCTACACCTTC	NA	TRBV29-1	TRBJ1-2	NA
CASTGDRGNGYTF	TGTGCCAGTACTGGGGACAGGGGGAATGGCTACACCTTC	once	TRBV19	TRBJ1-2	TRBD1
CASSLADSTDTQYF	TGTGCCAGCAGCTTAGCGGATAGCACAGATACGCAGTATTTT	few	TRBV13	TRBJ2-3	NA
CAGSRRDYTSYEQYF	TGTGCCGGCAGCCGCCGGGACTATACATCCTACGAGCAGTACTTC	NA	TRBV11-2	TRBJ2-7	TRBD2